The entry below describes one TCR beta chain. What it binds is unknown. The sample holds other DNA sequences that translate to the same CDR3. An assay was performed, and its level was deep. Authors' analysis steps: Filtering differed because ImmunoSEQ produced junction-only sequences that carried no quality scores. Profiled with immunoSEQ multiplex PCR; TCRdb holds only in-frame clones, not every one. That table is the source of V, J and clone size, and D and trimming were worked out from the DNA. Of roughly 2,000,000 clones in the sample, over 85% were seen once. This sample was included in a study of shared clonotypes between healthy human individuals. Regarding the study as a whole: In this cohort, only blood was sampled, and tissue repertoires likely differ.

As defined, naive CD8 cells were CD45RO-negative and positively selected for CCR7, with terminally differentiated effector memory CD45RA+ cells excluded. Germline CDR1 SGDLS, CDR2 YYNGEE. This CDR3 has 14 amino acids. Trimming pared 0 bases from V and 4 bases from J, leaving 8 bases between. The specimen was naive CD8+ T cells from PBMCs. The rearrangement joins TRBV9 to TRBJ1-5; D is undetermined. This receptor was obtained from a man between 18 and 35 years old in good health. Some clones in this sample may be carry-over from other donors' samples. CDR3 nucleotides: TGTGCCAGCAGCGTAGGGGCCAGTAATCAGCCCCAGCATTTT. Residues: CASSVGASNQPQHF.